This T cell receptor beta chain appears in the sequencing data of a study of sequential checkpoint blockade in melanoma (dated by TCRdb to between 2018 and 2021). Background on the whole study: In a 1:1 randomization, patients received either first-line nivolumab then ipilimumab (arm A) or ipilimumab then nivolumab (arm B). Both trial sequences were followed by maintenance nivolumab. What the research found in general, with its limitations: The response-prediction model combining TCR metrics and mutation burden needs validation in larger, independent patient cohorts.

V is cut back by 2 bases and J by 1 base, with 6 bases in the junction unmatched. Inclusive of the bounding cysteine and phenylalanine, the CDR3 is 17 residues long. Only the CDR3 DNA is retained, 51 bases long and in frame from the first base. The germline V gene yields LGHNA for CDR1 and YNFKEQ for CDR2. The immunoSEQ Assay was used to immunosequence TCRbeta CDR3 regions from genomic DNA. Before high-throughput sequencing, the genomic DNA was amplified using bias-controlled multiplex PCR. In the source study's methods: To quantify the absolute abundance of each unique TCRbeta CDR3 region, the sequences were collapsed and filtered. Clonality was defined as 1 minus Pielou's evenness and was calculated using productive rearrangements only. Clones with significantly greater frequencies in on-treatment versus baseline samples were identified using a previously published method. Here the immuneACCESS table is served through TCRdb, limited to in-frame sequences with V and J called. Missing clones are a known gap in these copies; in checked studies unresolved V genes cover under half, and the rest lacks a known reason. D and trimming were read from the DNA, whereas the V and J calls and clone size are those reported in that table. The sample table lists fewer than 25,000 clones, roughly 80% of them with a count of one. The top ten clonotypes cover roughly a tenth of the sample.

Worth noting for this clone: No antigen is known for it. Base-call qualities are not available, and no considerably larger clone is one nucleotide away.

Sample treatment or condition, as interpreted from the label and publication: randomized to nivolumab then ipilimumab (arm A) or the reverse (arm B). No trial patient had received prior DNA-damaging chemotherapy. A FACS Aria II flow cytometer was used to sort live CD3+CD8+ cells that were negative for CD19 and CD56 from thawed PBMCs. CheckMate 064, a randomized, open-label phase II trial of sequential checkpoint blockade, was the source of the samples, all of which came from patients with melanoma. Leukapheresis was used to collect peripheral blood mononuclear cells, which were then purified with Ficoll-Paque and frozen in human serum with 10% DMSO. Immediately after sorting, the purity of the sorted blood CD3+CD8+ cells was confirmed to be >98%, and DNA was then extracted.

The chain is assembled from TRBV4-2 and TRBJ1-5; TRBD1 matches 9 bases in the middle. This clonotype was sampled from a human donor with melanoma. Sequenced here: CD8+ T cells sorted from blood (inferred from file names), sampled from a patient given nivolumab and ipilimumab in sequence. CDR3 sequence: CASSQSTGGVSNQPQHF. The nucleotide sequence reads TGTGCCAGCAGCCAATCTACAGGGGGCGTAAGCAATCAGCCCCAGCATTTT.